The 17 T cell receptor beta chains presented below share a single source sample, sequenced in a study of regulatory T cells in long-lasting Graves disease. Arm-PCR of CDR3 regions with iRepertoire HTBI primers generated TCR beta libraries. TCRdb independently ran MiXCR on the multiplex PCR reads; one entry per CDR3 protein. The sample has 400,000 to 550,000 distinct CDR3 sequences, roughly 15% seen once; the top ten hold roughly a tenth. Noted time point: newly diagnosed GD, antithyroid drugs for less than 3 months. PBMCs were the source of the RNA used for TCR sequencing. This same sample was also taken into another study, of T cells in Graves' hyperthyroidism and ophthalmopathy.

This sample comprised peripheral blood mononuclear cells (PBMCs), obtained at new diagnosis, from a patient treated with antithyroid drugs. The receptors derive from a woman aged 25 to 39 with Graves disease.

A few counts support this clonotype. The chain joins TRBV7-9 to TRBJ2-2; 9 bases are a match to TRBD2. The length of the CDR3 is 19 residues. V shed 5 bases, J shed 7 bases, and the junction held 20 bases outside the gene matches. Germline V lookup: CDR1 SEHNR, CDR2 FQNEAQ (reference sequence). DNA for the CDR3: TGTGCCAGCAGCGCCCGTACTAATAGCGGGGGAACCTCAGGCGGGGAGCTGTTTTTT. Translating gives CASSARTNSGGTSGGELFF.

This clonotype was counted ten times or more. The chain couples TRBV20-1 to TRBJ2-7; possibly TRBD1 or TRBD2 for D (5 bases each). CDR1 and CDR2 from the germline V gene are DFQATT and SNEGSKA (reference sequence). CDR3 length: 13 residues. The V and J ends lost 6 bases and 7 bases respectively, with 19 bases between them. The CDR3 loop reads CSAIRDGSSEQYF. The CDR3 bases are TGCAGTGCGATCCGGGACGGAAGTTCGGAGCAGTACTTC.

In its sample, this clonotype was seen many times. The rearrangement joins TRBV6-1 to TRBJ1-2; TRBD1 is a possible D gene (6 bases). CDR3 size: 13 residues. Trimming cost V 6 bases and J 3 bases, with 11 bases left between them. Germline values: CDR1 MNHNS, CDR2 SASEGT. CDR3 residues: CASRQGQYYGYTF. The DNA for the CDR3 is TGTGCCAGCAGACAAGGACAGTACTATGGCTACACCTTC.

This clonotype occurred a few times. This rearrangement joins TRBV12-3 or TRBV12-4 to TRBJ2-7; 9 positions agree with TRBD2. V trimming: 3 bases; J trimming: 3 bases; junction bases outside the gene matches: 3. The length of the CDR3 is 14 residues. CDR3 in amino acids: CASSFRTSDYEQYF. CDR3 DNA: TGTGCCAGCAGTTTTAGGACTAGCGACTACGAGCAGTACTTC.

This sequence joins TRBV27 and TRBJ1-6; 7 nucleotides agree with TRBD1. Germline-derived CDR1 and CDR2 are MNHEY and SMNVEV (reference sequence). J lost 5 bases, V lost 2 bases, and 3 bases had no gene match. This CDR3 has 15 amino acids. The CDR3: CASSLPGQHNSPLHF. In DNA, the CDR3 is TGTGCCAGCAGTTTACCGGGACAGCATAATTCACCCCTCCACTTT.

The chain recombines TRBV5-1 with TRBJ2-2; the D is unclear. The CDR3 has 14 residues. With 4 bases removed from V and 7 bases from J, the gap between germline ends came to 14 bases. The germline V gene encodes CDR1 SGHRS and CDR2 YFSETQ. The CDR3 DNA is TGCGCCAGCAGCCCCCCGGGTAGTCACGGGGAGCTGTTTTTT. Translating it yields CASSPPGSHGELFF.

This clonotype was recorded a few times. V gene TRBV27 combines with J gene TRBJ2-7; D is perhaps TRBD1 (5 bases). Per the germline V gene, CDR1 is MNHEY and CDR2 is SMNVEV (reference sequence). The CDR3 covers 13 residues. Trimming removed 5 bases from V and 1 base from J, with 9 bases in between. The CDR3 here is CASSPYRSYEQYF. Here the CDR3 DNA reads TGTGCCAGCAGTCCATACAGGTCCTACGAGCAGTACTTC.

The rearrangement links TRBV6-5 to TRBJ2-7; possibly TRBD1 for D (6 bases). Looked up from germline, CDR1 is MNHEY and CDR2 is SVGAGI. Trimming left V 2 bases short and J 4 bases short, with 6 bases between. The CDR3 length is 12 residues. As DNA, the CDR3 is TGTGCCAGCAGTTACGACAGGTACGAGCAGTACTTC. Encoded protein: CASSYDRYEQYF.

This clonotype was counted ten times or more. The chain's CDR3 is CSARHSTSTDTQYF. The CDR3, as DNA: TGCAGTGCTAGACACAGCACTAGCACAGATACGCAGTATTTT. The genes are TRBV20-1 and TRBJ2-3; D remains unclear. CDR1 DFQATT and CDR2 SNEGSKA come from the germline V gene (reference sequence). Trimming cost V 2 bases and J 0 bases, with 9 bases left between them. The CDR3 spans 14 residues.

This clonotype occurred many times. This chain links TRBV6-1 with TRBJ1-5; 11 positions match TRBD1. V was clipped by 9 bases and J by 6 bases; unmatched bases: 13. The CDR3 sequence is 16 residues long. Germline V gene data show CDR1 as MNHNS and CDR2 as SASEGT. For the CDR3, the DNA is TGTGCCAGTCAGAGGACTTTAGGACAGGGGGCTCAGCCCCAGCATTTT. Protein sequence: CASQRTLGQGAQPQHF.

This clonotype occurred many times. CDR3 loop: CASSPSGQSSSYEQYF. CDR3 in DNA: TGTGCCAGCAGTCCCTCGGGACAGTCGAGCTCCTACGAGCAGTACTTC. The J gene is TRBJ2-7, the V gene TRBV28; TRBD1 agrees at 7 bases. V lost 5 bases, J lost 0 bases, and 10 bases stayed unmatched. The CDR3 covers 16 residues. CDR1 and CDR2 (germline): MDHEN, SYDVKM. Full variable domain (rest looked up from reference TRBV28 and TRBJ2-7): DVKVTQSSRYLVKRTGEKVFLECVQDMDHENMFWYRQDPGLGLRLIYFSYDVKMKEKGDIPEGYSVSREKKERFSLILESASTNQTSMYLCASSPSGQSSSYEQYFGPGTRLTVT.

This chain connects TRBV5-1 to TRBJ2-1; TRBD2 matches at 8 bases. This CDR3 is built from 14 residues. CDR1 is SGHRS and CDR2 is YFSETQ in the germline V gene. V dropped 4 bases and J dropped 12; count of bases not matched to a gene: 12. The CDR3 bases are TGCGCCAGCAGCGGCGGGAGGTTAGACGGGGGGCAGTTCTTC. As protein: CASSGGRLDGGQFF.

The gene calls are TRBV6-4 and TRBJ1-1, with unresolved D. The CDR3 is 13 amino acids. Per the germline V gene, CDR1 is MRHNA and CDR2 is SNTAGT. V lost 8 bases and J 2 bases, leaving 12 bases between the germline ends. The CDR3 DNA follows: TGTGCCAGCCGGGGTGAGGGTAACACTGAAGCTTTCTTT. Translation: CASRGEGNTEAFF.

This clonotype was observed many times. The genes are TRBV11-2 and TRBJ1-2; 8 positions match TRBD1. J lost 5 bases, V lost 5 bases, and 22 bases had no gene match. In germline, CDR1 is SGHAT, CDR2 FQNNGV. CDR3 length: 19 residues. CDR3 sequence: CASSPTPRDRPEGAYGYTF. For the CDR3, the DNA is TGTGCCAGCAGCCCGACCCCCCGGGACAGGCCCGAGGGTGCTTATGGCTACACCTTC. The whole variable domain, remainder taken from reference TRBV11-2 and TRBJ1-2, is EAGVAQSPRYKIIEKRQSVAFWCNPISGHATLYWYQQILGQGPKLLIQFQNNGVVDDSQLPKDRFSAERLKGVDSTLKIQPAKLEDSAVYLCASSPTPRDRPEGAYGYTFGSGTRLTVV.

This clonotype occurred a few times. The genes are TRBV27 and TRBJ1-5; 8 bases are shared with TRBD1. The CDR3 sequence is 16 residues long. The germline CDR1 and CDR2 sequences are MNHEY and SMNVEV (reference sequence). V lost 6 bases to trimming and J lost 0 bases; unmatched junction nucleotides: 7. CDR3 nucleotides: TGTGCCAGCAGGTCAGGGGGCGGGTATAGCAATCAGCCCCAGCATTTT. Translated, it gives CASRSGGGYSNQPQHF.

This clonotype has ten or more counts. The chain combines TRBV20-1 with TRBJ2-7; D possibly corresponds to TRBD2 (6 bases). The CDR3 contains 15 residues. Trimming pared 1 base from V and 2 bases from J, leaving 15 bases between. Germline assignment: CDR1 DFQATT and CDR2 SNEGSKA (reference sequence). This chain's CDR3 is CSARGVASAAYEQYF. CDR3 in DNA: TGCAGTGCTAGAGGGGTAGCTAGCGCAGCCTACGAGCAGTACTTC.

In its sample, this clonotype was seen a few times. The gene calls are TRBV6-1 and TRBJ2-1; either TRBD1 or TRBD2 may supply D (5 bases each). Trimming took off 6 bases at V and 9 bases at J, with 15 bases between the two ends. The germline gives CDR1 MNHNS, CDR2 SASEGT. This CDR3 contains 13 residues. For the CDR3, the DNA is TGTGCCAGCAGGGTTATAGCGCAGGGTGAGCAGTTCTTC. Translation: CASRVIAQGEQFF.